The 18 T cell receptor beta chains listed next were all sequenced from one sample in a study of blood T cell repertoires in COVID-19 (dated by TCRdb to 2018 to 2021). Receptor amplification or capture employed the immunoSEQ multiplex PCR assay. TCRdb's version of the immuneACCESS table is confined to in-frame rearrangements and falls short of the full clone set. An unresolved V gene accounts for under half of the shortfall where checked; the remainder is of unknown origin. The sample table records some 220,000 clones; 80% to 90% of these occur just once. The top ten hold 9.5% to 10% of the sample. The sequencing input was peripheral blood. These receptors all stem from a man aged 50 or older with active or convalescent COVID-19.

This chain links TRBV4-1 with TRBJ1-2; D ambiguous. This CDR3 has 13 amino acids. CDR1 is MGHRA, CDR2 YSYEKL, per germline. The V end was cut by 4 bases, the J end by 6 bases, with 12 bases between. The CDR3 spells CASSPGRGDGYTF. CDR3 sequence (DNA): TGCGCCAGCAGCCCCGGGCGGGGAGATGGCTACACCTTC.

CDR3 amino acids: CASSLEGTGGYGYTF. CDR3 nucleotides: TGTGCCAGCAGTTTAGAGGGGACAGGGGGATATGGCTACACCTTC. The chain recombines TRBV28 with TRBJ1-2; TRBD1 matches at 11 bases. V shed 2 bases, J shed 5 bases, and the junction held 4 bases outside the gene matches. This CDR3 has 15 amino acids. CDR1 is MDHEN, CDR2 SYDVKM, per germline.

V gene TRBV3-1 (or the pseudogene TRBV3-2) combines with J gene TRBJ2-1, with 12 bases fitting TRBD2. The V gene end was trimmed by 1 base and the J gene end by 15 bases; junction bases not matched to a gene: 16. CDR1 is LGHDT and CDR2 is YNNKEL in the germline V gene (reference sequence). The CDR3 has 17 residues. The CDR3 protein is CASSQAAASLAGGGRFF. As DNA, the CDR3 is TGTGCCAGCAGCCAAGCCGCGGCTTCTCTAGCGGGAGGGGGCAGGTTCTTC.

J is TRBJ2-7 and V is TRBV3-1 (or the pseudogene TRBV3-2), with 8 bases that match TRBD2. With V trimmed by 6 bases and J by 1 base, 8 bases remained unmatched. Germline CDR1 is LGHDT and CDR2 is YNNKEL (reference sequence). The CDR3 has 15 amino acids. The CDR3 nucleotides are TGTGCCAGCAGTCCACTAGCGGATTTTTCCTACGAGCAGTACTTC. This encodes CASSPLADFSYEQYF.

The rearrangement uses TRBV7-9 and TRBJ2-1, with TRBD2 matching over 10 bases. Germline CDR1 SEHNR, CDR2 FQNEAQ (reference sequence). The CDR3 is 15 amino acids. V lost 4 bases and J lost 7; bases outside the gene matches: 7. The CDR3 loop reads CASSWSLAGVNEQFF. CDR3 coding DNA: TGTGCCAGCAGCTGGAGTCTAGCGGGAGTTAATGAGCAGTTCTTC.

CDR3 DNA sequence: TGTGCCAGCAGCATAAGCGGGTCAGAGACCCAGTACTTC. As protein: CASSISGSETQYF. This chain links TRBV13 with TRBJ2-5, with D possibly being TRBD2 (6 bases). The CDR3 loop spans 13 amino acids. Germline-derived CDR1 and CDR2 are PRHDT and FYEKMQ (reference sequence). Trimming took off 5 bases at V and 4 bases at J, with 11 bases between the two ends.

The genes are TRBV9 and TRBJ2-7, with TRBD1 matching over 7 bases. V lost 8 bases to trimming and J lost 0 bases; unmatched junction nucleotides: 5. CDR3 size: 13 residues. The V gene's germline CDR1 is SGDLS and CDR2 YYNGEE. The CDR3 region is CARGTVTSYEQYV. CDR3 bases: TGTGCCAGAGGGACAGTCACCTCCTACGAGCAGTACGTC.

This clone was seen a few times. This chain uses TRBV7-2 with TRBJ2-1, with TRBD2 matching 11 bases. The V gene end was trimmed by 0 bases and the J gene end by 10 bases; junction bases not matched to a gene: 5. The CDR3 spans 15 residues. Germline CDR1 SGHTA, CDR2 FQGNSA. The CDR3 coding sequence is TGTGCCAGCAGCTTAGCGGGGCTAGCGGGGGGCGAGCAGTTCTTC. It yields the protein CASSLAGLAGGEQFF.

The chain couples TRBV19 to TRBJ1-5, with D possibly matching TRBD1 (6 bases). Trimming pared 6 bases from V and 3 bases from J, leaving 18 bases between. Germline CDR1 and CDR2: LNHDA and SQIVND (reference sequence). This CDR3 is built from 16 residues. The CDR3 nucleotides read TGTGCCAGTAGGACCAACTCGGGGGGCTACAATCAGCCCCAGCATTTT. Amino acid sequence: CASRTNSGGYNQPQHF.

The chain is built from TRBV6-5 and TRBJ2-2, with D unclear. The germline V gene encodes CDR1 MNHEY and CDR2 SVGAGI. This CDR3 has 13 residues. With 2 bases removed from V and 9 bases from J, the gap between germline ends came to 10 bases. CDR3 DNA sequence: TGTGCCAGCAGTTACCTGGAGACCCGGGAGCTGTTTTTT. Its protein product is CASSYLETRELFF.

This chain joins TRBV7-2 and TRBJ2-5; TRBD1 agrees at 9 bases. CDR1 is SGHTA, CDR2 FQGNSA, per germline. This CDR3 is 16 amino acids long. Germline trimming cut 5 bases from V and 3 bases from J; bases unmatched to any gene: 10. Here the CDR3 reads CASSPPGTGKEETQYF. In DNA, the CDR3 is TGTGCCAGCAGCCCGCCCGGGACAGGGAAAGAAGAGACCCAGTACTTC.

The sample holds one count of this clone. The gene calls are TRBV5-4 and TRBJ2-3; 10 bases match TRBD2. Germline V gene data show CDR1 as SGHNT and CDR2 as YYREEE (reference sequence). Trimming cost V 5 bases and J 2 bases; bases outside gene matches: 5. The CDR3 has 15 residues. CDR3 nucleotides: TGTGCCAGCAGTTTGACTAGCGGGTTCACAGATACGCAGTATTTT. It translates to CASSLTSGFTDTQYF.

The genes are TRBV2 and TRBJ1-4, with D perhaps matching TRBD1 (6 bases). Germline V CDR1 and CDR2: SNHLY, FYNNEI. The CDR3 totals 13 residues. V was pared by 7 bases and J by 6 bases, with 12 bases between. For the CDR3, the DNA is TGTGCCAGCAACGGGTACAGGGATGAAAAACTGTTTTTT. This sequence encodes CASNGYRDEKLFF.

The genes are TRBV28 and TRBJ1-4; D might be TRBD1 (6 bases). There are 12 residues in the CDR3. The germline V gene has CDR1 MDHEN and CDR2 SYDVKM. V was pared by 10 bases and J by 6 bases, with 12 bases between. The chain's CDR3 is CATRDIDEKLFF. The CDR3 DNA follows: TGTGCCACAAGGGACATAGATGAAAAACTGTTTTTT.

This chain uses TRBV19 with TRBJ2-5; 11 nucleotides line up with TRBD2. CDR1 is LNHDA, CDR2 SQIVND, per germline (reference sequence). This CDR3 is built from 17 residues. The junction had 9 bases not matched to a gene; V was cut back by 3 bases and J by 3 bases. CDR3 amino acids: CASSINHSGGAKETQYF. CDR3 sequence (DNA): TGTGCCAGTAGTATCAACCATAGCGGGGGGGCCAAAGAGACCCAGTACTTC.

The CDR3 is CASRGDNEQFF. The CDR3 DNA is TGTGCCAGCAGAGGGGACAATGAGCAGTTCTTC. The gene calls are TRBV6-6 and TRBJ2-1; D might be TRBD1 (5 bases). The CDR3 extends over 11 amino acids. The germline CDR1 and CDR2 sequences are MNHNY and SVGAGI (reference sequence). The V gene lost 6 bases and the J gene lost 5 bases, with 5 bases spanning the gap.

The V call is TRBV19, the J call TRBJ1-5, with TRBD1 matching 8 bases. After removal of 6 bases from V and 2 bases from J, the junction contained 6 bases not matched to a gene. This CDR3 spans 15 amino acids. Germline V gene data show CDR1 as LNHDA and CDR2 as SQIVND (reference sequence). The CDR3 loop is CASRTGDRGNQPQHF. The CDR3 nucleotides read TGTGCCAGTAGGACAGGGGATCGTGGCAATCAGCCCCAGCATTTT.

The chain is built from TRBV5-1 and TRBJ2-1; 9 bases are shared with TRBD2. The CDR3 covers 13 residues. V was clipped by 0 bases and J by 13 bases; unmatched bases: 5. Germline-derived CDR1 and CDR2 are SGHRS and YFSETQ. Here the CDR3 reads CASSLEGREGQFF. As DNA, the CDR3 is TGCGCCAGCAGCTTGGAGGGGCGGGAGGGCCAGTTCTTC.